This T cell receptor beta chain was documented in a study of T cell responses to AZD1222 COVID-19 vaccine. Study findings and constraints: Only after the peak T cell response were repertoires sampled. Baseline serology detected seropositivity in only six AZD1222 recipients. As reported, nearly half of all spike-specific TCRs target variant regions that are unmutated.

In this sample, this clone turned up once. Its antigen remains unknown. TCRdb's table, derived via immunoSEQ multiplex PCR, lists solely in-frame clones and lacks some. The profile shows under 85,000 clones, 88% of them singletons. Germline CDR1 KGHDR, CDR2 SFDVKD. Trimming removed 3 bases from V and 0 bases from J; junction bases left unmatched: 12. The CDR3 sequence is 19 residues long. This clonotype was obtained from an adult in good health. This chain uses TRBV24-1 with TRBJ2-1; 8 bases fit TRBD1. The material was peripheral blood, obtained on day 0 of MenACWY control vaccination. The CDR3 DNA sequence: TGTGCCACCAGTGATCTCTCTCCGACAGGGGCATTCTCCTACAATGAGCAGTTCTTC. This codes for CATSDLSPTGAFSYNEQFF.